Sequencing of this TCR beta chain was carried out in a study of control samples from healthy donors and cancer patients. TCRdb's copy holds only in-frame clones and misses some; the assay was immunoSEQ multiplex PCR. The table has 71,000 or so clones, about nine tenths seen once. Germline V gene data show CDR1 as SNHLY and CDR2 as FYNNEI. The CDR3 totals 15 residues. Trimming took 4 bases from V and 4 from J; bases not matched to a gene: 9. The receptor's source is a man between 60 and 70 years old with lung cancer. The chain is built from TRBV2 and TRBJ1-2, with 7 bases that match TRBD1. What was sequenced was PBMCs. The CDR3 protein is CASSVPGQRFYGYTF. The CDR3 DNA reads as TGTGCCAGCAGTGTTCCGGGACAGCGGTTCTATGGCTACACCTTC.